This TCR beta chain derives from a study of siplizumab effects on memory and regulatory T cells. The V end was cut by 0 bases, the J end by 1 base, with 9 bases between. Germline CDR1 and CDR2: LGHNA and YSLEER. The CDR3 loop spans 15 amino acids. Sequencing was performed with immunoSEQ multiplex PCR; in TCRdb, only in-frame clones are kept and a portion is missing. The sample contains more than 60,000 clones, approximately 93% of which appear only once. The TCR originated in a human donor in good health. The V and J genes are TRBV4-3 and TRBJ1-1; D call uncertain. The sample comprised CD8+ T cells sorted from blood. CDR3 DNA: TGCGCCAGCAGCCAAGATTGGGCCCCGAACACTGAAGCTTTCTTT. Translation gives CASSQDWAPNTEAFF.